The next 23 T cell receptor beta chains were all read from a single sample in a study of blood T cell repertoires in COVID-19. The protocol was immunoSEQ multiplex PCR, while the TCRdb copy is restricted to in-frame clones and leaves out a portion. The sample includes some 50,000 clones, about 85% of them seen just once. Sequenced material: peripheral blood. The origin of the receptors is a man in his fifties or sixties with acute or convalescent COVID-19.

This sequence joins TRBV11-3 and TRBJ2-2; D not resolved. Trimming took off 1 base at V and 1 base at J, with 4 bases between the two ends. This CDR3 has 14 amino acids. Germline V gives CDR1 SGHNT, CDR2 YENEEA. CDR3 sequence: CASSLGGNTGELFF. CDR3 coding DNA: TGTGCCAGCAGCTTAGGAGGGAACACCGGGGAGCTGTTTTTT.

The chain employs TRBV12-3 or TRBV12-4 and TRBJ1-2; 11 bases match TRBD1. This CDR3 is built from 12 residues. Unmatched junction bases numbered 1, after V lost 6 bases and J lost 7 bases. The CDR3 DNA is TGTGCCAGCAGGGACAGGGGGCTTGGCTACACCTTC. It translates to CASRDRGLGYTF.

The chain has TRBV3-1 (or the pseudogene TRBV3-2) and TRBJ2-3, with a weak D call TRBD2 (5 bases). The germline V and J ends were trimmed by 7 bases and 2 bases, with 16 bases remaining between them. The germline V gene has CDR1 LGHDT and CDR2 YNNKEL (reference sequence). The CDR3 loop spans 15 amino acids. CDR3 sequence: CASMGDSRFTDTQYF. Here the CDR3 DNA reads TGTGCCAGCATGGGAGATAGCCGATTCACAGATACGCAGTATTTT.

The rearrangement joins TRBV6-5 to TRBJ2-7; 10 nucleotides agree with TRBD1. The CDR3 has 12 residues. Germline-derived CDR1 and CDR2 are MNHEY and SVGAGI. J lost 13 bases, V lost 6 bases, and 9 bases had no gene match. In DNA, the CDR3 is TGTGCCAGCAGCTTAGGGACAGGGGATCTATACTTC. This encodes CASSLGTGDLYF.

V is TRBV9 and J is TRBJ2-2; D remains ambiguous. Trimming removed 0 bases at V and 4 bases at J, with 4 bases between. This CDR3 comprises 13 residues. Looked up from germline, CDR1 is SGDLS and CDR2 is YYNGEE. The CDR3 coding sequence is TGTGCCAGCAGCGTAGCTACCACCGGGGAGCTGTTTTTT. This translates into CASSVATTGELFF.

The chain couples TRBV9 to TRBJ1-2, with D perhaps matching TRBD1 (5 bases). Germline assignment: CDR1 SGDLS and CDR2 YYNGEE. The CDR3 contains 15 residues. V lost 0 bases and J lost 3, with 12 bases in between. CDR3 sequence reads: CASSVGGEVHYGYTF. Here the CDR3 DNA reads TGTGCCAGCAGCGTAGGGGGCGAGGTCCACTATGGCTACACCTTC.

This sequence joins TRBV4-1 and TRBJ2-1; 8 nucleotides match TRBD2. Germline values: CDR1 MGHRA, CDR2 YSYEKL. Germline trimming cut 4 bases from V and 4 bases from J; bases unmatched to any gene: 9. The CDR3 consists of 16 residues. CDR3 DNA: TGCGCCAGCAGCCTGTCGTCGGGGGGGGCTTACAATGAGCAGTTCTTC. Amino acid sequence: CASSLSSGGAYNEQFF.

This chain joins TRBV9 and TRBJ1-2; D not resolved. CDR1 is SGDLS and CDR2 is YYNGEE in the germline V gene. Trimming removed 0 bases from V and 0 bases from J, with 6 bases in between. The CDR3 loop spans 14 amino acids. CDR3 in amino acids: CASSVAEANYGYTF. CDR3 coding DNA: TGTGCCAGCAGCGTAGCTGAGGCTAACTATGGCTACACCTTC.

This chain links TRBV6-6 with TRBJ1-1; a possible D gene is TRBD1 (6 bases). V was pared by 5 bases and J by 4 bases, with 20 bases between. The CDR3 runs 16 residues. From germline, CDR1 is MNHNY and CDR2 SVGAGI (reference sequence). The CDR3 region has the DNA TGTGCCAGCAGTGCCGCGGGAATAGGGGGGGGCACTGAAGCTTTCTTT. Translation gives CASSAAGIGGGTEAFF.

This clone was picked up a small number of times. The rearrangement joins TRBV6-6 to TRBJ2-2; 7 bases match TRBD2. In germline, CDR1 is MNHNY, CDR2 SVGAGI (reference sequence). This CDR3 has 14 residues. The V and J ends lost 5 bases and 5 bases, in that order; junction bases with no gene match: 5. This CDR3 reads CASSLSGETGELFF. The DNA of the CDR3 is TGTGCCAGCAGTCTCAGCGGGGAAACCGGGGAGCTGTTTTTT.

The chain uses TRBV6-1 and TRBJ2-7; TRBD2 aligns across 7 bases. The germline V gene encodes CDR1 MNHNS and CDR2 SASEGT. The CDR3 consists of 15 residues. J was trimmed by 5 bases and V by 3 bases; bases with no gene match: 10. CDR3 nucleotides: TGTGCCAGCAGTGATCTACCGGGAGGTGACCACGAGCAGTACTTC. Translated, it gives CASSDLPGGDHEQYF.

The chain combines TRBV27 with TRBJ2-3, with TRBD1 matching over 7 bases. The ends lost 3 bases at V and 1 base at J; junction bases unmatched: 4. The CDR3 runs 15 residues. CDR1 is MNHEY and CDR2 is SMNVEV in the germline V gene (reference sequence). CDR3 DNA sequence: TGTGCCAGCAGTTTTAAGGGGGCGGGCACAGATACGCAGTATTTT. Amino acid sequence: CASSFKGAGTDTQYF.

The chain combines TRBV5-1 with TRBJ1-5; no reliable D call. This CDR3 has 13 amino acids. V was cut by 5 bases and J by 0 bases, with 6 bases left in between. CDR1 is SGHRS and CDR2 is YFSETQ in the germline V gene. CDR3 coding DNA: TGCGCCAGCAGAGAGGATAGCAATCAGCCCCAGCATTTT. Translation gives CASREDSNQPQHF.

This clone was counted once. For the CDR3, the DNA is TGTGCCAGTAGTATTCAGGACTATAGCTACTACAATGAGCAGTTCTTC. Translation gives CASSIQDYSYYNEQFF. The genes are TRBV19 and TRBJ2-1, with a tentative D call TRBD2 (6 bases). Trimming removed 3 bases at V and 3 bases at J, with 15 bases between. This CDR3 comprises 16 residues. CDR1 and CDR2 from the germline V gene are LNHDA and SQIVND (reference sequence).

J is TRBJ2-3 and V is TRBV27; D is possibly TRBD2 (6 bases). The CDR3 sequence is 14 residues long. Trimming shortened V by 5 bases and J by 8 bases, and 17 bases separated the two germline ends. Germline values: CDR1 MNHEY, CDR2 SMNVEV (reference sequence). The CDR3 protein is CASSPRDSQGTQYF. The CDR3 region has the DNA TGTGCCAGCAGTCCCCGGGACTCTCAGGGTACGCAGTATTTT.

The rearrangement joins TRBV4-2 to TRBJ2-7; 8 bases line up with TRBD2. Germline V gene sequence: CDR1 LGHNA, CDR2 YNFKEQ. V dropped 1 base and J dropped 0; count of bases not matched to a gene: 2. The CDR3 runs 15 residues. The CDR3 loop is CASSQAGGGSYEQYF. CDR3 coding DNA: TGTGCCAGCAGCCAAGCCGGGGGGGGCTCCTACGAGCAGTACTTC.

The J gene is TRBJ1-1, the V gene TRBV6-6, with D unresolved. Looked up from germline, CDR1 is MNHNY and CDR2 is SVGAGI (reference sequence). V lost 7 bases and J 3 bases, leaving 6 bases between the germline ends. The CDR3 is made up of 11 amino acids. This CDR3 is CASTSHTEAFF. The CDR3 DNA reads TGTGCCAGCACTAGTCACACTGAAGCTTTCTTT.

The chain is built from TRBV30 and TRBJ2-3, with 8 bases aligning to TRBD2. V was clipped by 2 bases and J by 4 bases; unmatched bases: 5. Germline CDR1 and CDR2: GTSNPN and SVGIG (reference sequence). The CDR3 loop spans 14 amino acids. CDR3 region: CAWSPSGGADTQYF. CDR3 nucleotides: TGTGCCTGGAGTCCAAGCGGGGGAGCAGATACGCAGTATTTT.

The J gene is TRBJ1-3, the V gene TRBV5-1; D is possibly TRBD1 (6 bases). The CDR3 length is 14 residues. The germline V gene has CDR1 SGHRS and CDR2 YFSETQ. V was shortened by 1 base and J by 3 bases, with 8 bases between the two germline ends. CDR3 nucleotides: TGCGCCAGCAGCTTGACCAGGGGTGGAAACACCATATATTTT. This translates into CASSLTRGGNTIYF.

This clone has just a few counts. The chain employs TRBV30 and TRBJ2-5, with D possibly TRBD1 on 6 matching bases. This CDR3 spans 14 amino acids. Looked up from germline, CDR1 is GTSNPN and CDR2 is SVGIG (reference sequence). Trimming took off 3 bases at V and 5 bases at J, with 16 bases between the two ends. DNA for the CDR3: TGTGCCTGGAGCGCCACAGGGATCGGGGAGACCCAGTACTTC. This translates into CAWSATGIGETQYF.

This sequence joins TRBV24-1 and TRBJ1-5; D remains ambiguous. Trimming took off 3 bases at V and 6 bases at J, with 32 bases between the two ends. This CDR3 comprises 21 residues. Germline V gene lookup returns CDR1 KGHDR and CDR2 SFDVKD. In nucleotides, the CDR3 is TGTGCCACCAGTGATCGCGGTCATTCCAAACCTCGTCTTGTAGCTGGTCAGCCCCAGCATTTT. Protein product: CATSDRGHSKPRLVAGQPQHF.

V and J are TRBV6-5 and TRBJ2-5, with TRBD2 as a possible D gene (5 bases). Trimming took off 0 bases at V and 2 bases at J, with 7 bases between the two ends. Germline lookup yields CDR1 MNHEY and CDR2 SVGAGI. The CDR3 contains 14 residues. In nucleotides, the CDR3 is TGTGCCAGCAGTTACTCCGGGATTCAAGAGACCCAGTACTTC. It yields the protein CASSYSGIQETQYF.

V gene TRBV10-1 combines with J gene TRBJ2-3; D uncertain. CDR3 length: 15 amino acids. With 0 bases removed from V and 2 bases from J, the gap between germline ends came to 9 bases. Germline V CDR1 and CDR2: WNHNN, SYGVQD (reference sequence). CDR3 in amino acids: CASSESTEITDTQYF. CDR3 nucleotides: TGCGCCAGCAGTGAGTCAACAGAGATCACAGATACGCAGTATTTT.